The sequence of this TCR beta chain was determined in a study of shared clonotypes between healthy human individuals. On the study more broadly: Each donor had three CD4 naive, three CD4 memory, two CD8 naive and one CD8 memory plate. Study-wide points: Limitation of the genetic and exposure-history diversity represented came from the few donors. Generally, naive subsets came out with larger estimated richness than memory subsets. Only blood was sampled, and tissue TCR repertoires likely differ from blood ones.

Germline assignment: CDR1 SGHAT and CDR2 FQNNGV. CDR3 length: 14 residues. V lost 2 bases to trimming and J lost 0 bases, with 5 bases between them. In the case of this clone: Antigen specificity is unknown.

The protocol was immunoSEQ multiplex PCR, while the TCRdb copy is restricted to in-frame clones and leaves out a portion. Here the sample spans approximately 640,000 clones, 60% to 80% being singletons. Specimen: memory CD4+ T cells sorted from blood. The subset denotes: CD45RA-negative fraction. This TCR was sampled from a woman aged 25-40 years in good health. The gene calls are TRBV11-2 and TRBJ1-3; D not resolved. CDR3 sequence: CASSLIRSGNTIYF. CDR3 DNA sequence: TGTGCCAGCAGCTTAATTCGCTCTGGAAACACCATATATTTT.